This TCR beta chain originates from a study of blood T cell repertoires in COVID-19. Study overall: There were acute and convalescent COVID-19 samples, and they came from the United States, Italy and Spain. The analysed material was cDNA or gDNA that came from T cells, B-cell-depleted T cells, or PBMCs.

In the original workflow: Cell counts per sample came from amplifying reference gene primers. The assay was immunoSEQ multiplex PCR, and TCRdb's table has in-frame clones only and misses some. V and J calls and clone size are copied from that table; D and trimming were computed from the DNA. The profile covers about 210,000 clones, with 80% to 90% appearing a single time and about 9% taken by the ten largest. Donors in Cohort 3 who had recovered were those with two negative PCRs, healthcare professional clearance, or resolution of their symptoms. The CDR3 sequence is 14 residues long. Per germline, CDR1 MNHEY and CDR2 SMNVEV (reference sequence). V lost 4 bases to trimming and J lost 6 bases; unmatched junction nucleotides: 7.

The sequencing input was PBMCs or T cells enriched from blood (not recorded which). The chain employs TRBV27 and TRBJ1-2; 8 bases map to TRBD1. The TCR was taken from a man between 40 and 49 years old who had recovered from COVID-19. The CDR3: CASSSLGQGHGYTF. The CDR3 coding sequence is TGTGCCAGCAGTTCCCTAGGACAGGGTCATGGCTACACCTTC.